A selection of T cell receptor beta chains follows, all from one sample in a study of T cells after yellow fever vaccination. One entry per CDR3 protein results from TCRdb running MiXCR on the 5' RACE reads. Of approximately 550,000 distinct CDR3 sequences in the sample, less than 20% were seen once. The input for sequencing was PBMCs, taken 15 days after the yellow fever booster vaccination. The source of these receptors is a man between 25 and 39 years old who received the YFV17D yellow fever vaccine. CDR3s include the opening cysteine and the closing phenylalanine or tryptophan. D genes are given only for firm matches. Clone size is not always given. Where it is, it says once, few, many or a class for expanded clones.

CDR3nt	CDR3aa	v_gene	d_gene	len	j_gene	abundance
TGTGCCAGCAGTCCGCAGGGGGCCCGCCCTAGGCCCCAGCATTTT	CASSPQGARPRPQHF	TRBV6-1	TRBD1	15	TRBJ1-5	few
TGTGCCAGCAGCTCCAGACAGACGTCAGTTCGGGAGACCCAGTACTTC	CASSSRQTSVRETQYF	TRBV5-5	NA	16	TRBJ2-5	NA
TGTGCCAGCAGCCAAGGCCAGTCGTCTATGTACAATGAGCAGTTCTTC	CASSQGQSSMYNEQFF	TRBV6-4	NA	16	TRBJ2-1	NA
TGCAGCGTTGGTGGGGGGCTAGTGGAGCAGTACTTC	CSVGGGLVEQYF	TRBV29-1	NA	12	TRBJ2-7	few
TGTGCCAGCAGCTTAGAGAGGGGCCGTGGGGAAGCTTTCTTT	CASSLERGRGEAFF	TRBV7-2	NA	14	TRBJ1-1	few
TGTGCCAGCAGCCCCTCGCGTCCGAACAATGAGCAGTTCTTC	CASSPSRPNNEQFF	TRBV12-3/TRBV12-4	NA	14	TRBJ2-1	NA
TGCAGTGCTAGAGGACCTCCGCGGCAGACCCAGTACTTC	CSARGPPRQTQYF	TRBV20-1	NA	13	TRBJ2-5	few
TGCGCCAGCAGCCAGTTAATACCAAACGGACAGGAAAAACTGTTTTTT	CASSQLIPNGQEKLFF	TRBV5-1	NA	16	TRBJ1-4	few
TGTGCCAGCAGCCAGGAGGAAGGGGGGGCGGCCTACGAGCAGTACTTC	CASSQEEGGAAYEQYF	TRBV4-2	NA	16	TRBJ2-7	many
TGTGCCAGCAGCTTAGGGGCGTCAGTCTACGAGCAGTACTTC	CASSLGASVYEQYF	TRBV7-8	NA	14	TRBJ2-7	few
TGTGCCAGCAGCTTTGCTAGCGGGAGCCCAGATACGCAGTATTTT	CASSFASGSPDTQYF	TRBV5-5	TRBD2	15	TRBJ2-3	few
TGCAGTGCTAGAGATCCCGGGACCGTATCCTACGAGCAGTACTTC	CSARDPGTVSYEQYF	TRBV20-1	NA	15	TRBJ2-7	NA
TGTGCCAGCAGAAAAAAAATGAACACTGAAGCTTTCTTT	CASRKKMNTEAFF	TRBV6-1	NA	13	TRBJ1-1	few
TGTGCCACCAGCAGAGTTGGGCAGGGAGAGGATGGCTACACCTTC	CATSRVGQGEDGYTF	TRBV15	NA	15	TRBJ1-2	NA